This TCR beta chain was recovered during a study of tumor and adjacent non-tumor tissue in lung cancer. Study-level results: Compared with tumor, normal lung showed significantly lower TCR diversity.

Comment on this clonotype: The antigen remains unidentified. A much larger clone is a single base away; this may be a read error.

Per the germline V gene, CDR1 is SGHAT and CDR2 is FQNNGV. CDR3 length equals 16 residues. RNA was extracted from bulk tissue without any cell sorting. The library came from three nested PCR rounds adapted from ARM-PCR protocols. TCRdb called the multiplex PCR reads again in MiXCR, with one record for every CDR3 protein. The data contain about 70,000 distinct CDR3 sequences, about three quarters of them singletons. The sample consisted of lung tumor tissue. The origin of this receptor is a man aged 55 to 70 with non-small cell lung cancer. The chain combines TRBV11-2 with TRBJ2-2, with TRBD2 matching over 10 bases. The CDR3 region is CVSSRGGLAYTGELFF. The CDR3 DNA reads TGTGTCAGCAGCCGGGGGGGACTAGCGTACACCGGGGAGCTGTTTTTT.